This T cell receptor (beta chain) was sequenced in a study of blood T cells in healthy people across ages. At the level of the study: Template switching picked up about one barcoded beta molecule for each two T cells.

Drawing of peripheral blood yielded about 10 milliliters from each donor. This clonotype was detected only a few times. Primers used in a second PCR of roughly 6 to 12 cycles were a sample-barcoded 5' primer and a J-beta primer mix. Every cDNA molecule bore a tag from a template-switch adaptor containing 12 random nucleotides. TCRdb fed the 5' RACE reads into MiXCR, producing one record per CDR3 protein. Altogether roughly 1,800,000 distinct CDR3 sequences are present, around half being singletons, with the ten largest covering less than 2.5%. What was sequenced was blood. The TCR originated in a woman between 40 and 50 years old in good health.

The CDR3, as DNA: TGTGCCAGCAGTCCGGACGGGGGGGCCTACGAGCAGTACTTC. The encoded protein is CASSPDGGAYEQYF. The chain has TRBV7-2 and TRBJ2-7; 8 positions agree with TRBD2. Looked up from germline, CDR1 is SGHTA and CDR2 is FQGNSA. The J segment lost 2 bases and the V segment lost 6 bases, leaving 6 bases of the junction unmatched. This CDR3 has 14 amino acids.